This T cell receptor beta chain is from a study of T cell responses to AZD1222 COVID-19 vaccine. General observations from the study: Females made up more of the donors, who were largely white British, and clonal diversity may have come out too low.

Here immunoSEQ multiplex PCR was the method, and the copy in TCRdb shows in-frame clones only, minus some. The sample lists 90,000 to 150,000 clones, roughly 90% occurring once. In its sample, this clone was seen once. No antigen is known for it. Sequences were derived from peripheral blood, sampled 28 days after the second AZD1222 dose. This TCR was sampled from an adult who received the AZD1222 COVID-19 vaccine.

The CDR3 reads CASSVAPSTDTQYF. The CDR3 DNA sequence: TGTGCCAGCAGCGTAGCCCCTAGCACAGATACGCAGTATTTT. The V call is TRBV9, the J call TRBJ2-3; no clear D. The CDR3 consists of 14 residues. V lost 0 bases and J lost 0, with 5 bases in between. Germline V gives CDR1 SGDLS, CDR2 YYNGEE.